This T cell receptor (beta chain) was sequenced for a study of cytomegalovirus exposure and HLA in healthy donors. Across the study: From 190 million or so T cells, an earlier analysis saw around 120 million unique TCR beta sequences.

Notes on this clone: As yet, its antigen is unknown.

Vbeta (60) and Jbeta (13) primers were used in the PCR. Some clones are missing from TCRdb's copy, which holds only in-frame ones; the method was immunoSEQ multiplex PCR. The sample lists approximately 150,000 clones; about 79% were seen once. Findings and limits, study-wide: A previous analysis found most TCR beta V segments productive roughly 90% or roughly 30% of the time. Immune exposure was documented only through CMV serostatus. Cytomegalovirus association was listed for about 180 TCR beta chains.

This receptor was taken from a man between 40 and 49 years old in good health and CMV-seropositive. Input material: PBMCs.

The CDR3 region is CASRKRWEGNQPQHF. The CDR3, as DNA: TGTGCCAGCAGGAAGAGATGGGAGGGCAATCAGCCCCAGCATTTT. The chain combines TRBV6-1 with TRBJ1-5; D call uncertain. V lost 6 bases to trimming and J lost 2 bases, with 14 bases between them. Germline CDR1 and CDR2: MNHNS and SASEGT. This CDR3 region has 15 residues.